Listed below are T cell receptor beta chains from one sample, sequenced in a study of control samples from healthy donors and cancer patients. Using immunoSEQ multiplex PCR, the repertoire was profiled, and TCRdb retains in-frame clones only, with some absent. The sample holds approximately 160,000 clones, roughly 92% seen once. Sequencing was done on a sample of blood. The receptor set was obtained from a woman in her thirties in good health. CDR3s include the opening cysteine and the closing phenylalanine or tryptophan. Each record gives: J gene, V gene, D gene, CDR3 length, clone size, CDR3 protein, CDR3 DNA. The D gene is left open where the match is weak. Size values are once, few and many counts, or a class for expanded clones, and some rows have none.

j_gene: TRBJ1-1; v_gene: TRBV28; d_gene: .; len: 14; abundance: .; CDR3aa: CAGEDRDKNTEAFF; CDR3nt: TGTGCCGGAGAGGACCGGGACAAGAACACTGAAGCTTTCTTT
j_gene: TRBJ2-5; v_gene: TRBV5-6; d_gene: TRBD1; len: 15; abundance: .; CDR3aa: CASSLMGQGGETQYF; CDR3nt: TGTGCCAGCAGCTTGATGGGACAGGGGGGAGAGACCCAGTACTTC
j_gene: TRBJ2-3; v_gene: TRBV6-5; d_gene: TRBD2; len: 14; abundance: .; CDR3aa: CATKREGATDTQYF; CDR3nt: TGTGCCACCAAGCGGGAGGGCGCGACAGATACGCAGTATTTT
j_gene: TRBJ1-2; v_gene: TRBV29-1; d_gene: .; len: 13; abundance: once; CDR3aa: CSVEQAPWSGYTF; CDR3nt: TGCAGCGTTGAACAGGCCCCTTGGAGTGGCTACACCTTC
j_gene: TRBJ2-7; v_gene: TRBV28; d_gene: TRBD2; len: 13; abundance: .; CDR3aa: CASRTPGGYEQYF; CDR3nt: TGTGCCAGCAGGACTCCGGGGGGCTACGAGCAGTACTTC
j_gene: TRBJ1-6; v_gene: TRBV6-5; d_gene: .; len: 14; abundance: .; CDR3aa: CASSHLEGDSPLHF; CDR3nt: TGTGCCAGCAGCCATCTGGAGGGGGATTCACCCCTCCACTTT
j_gene: TRBJ2-1; v_gene: TRBV4-3; d_gene: .; len: 16; abundance: .; CDR3aa: CASSQHPRAGDNEQFF; CDR3nt: TGCGCCAGCAGCCAACACCCTCGGGCAGGGGATAATGAGCAGTTCTTC
j_gene: TRBJ2-2; v_gene: TRBV2; d_gene: TRBD2; len: 15; abundance: .; CDR3aa: CASRAGLAPNGELFF; CDR3nt: TGTGCCAGCAGGGCCGGACTAGCGCCGAACGGGGAGCTGTTTTTT
j_gene: TRBJ2-5; v_gene: TRBV10-3; d_gene: TRBD2; len: 21; abundance: .; CDR3aa: CAISGKPIKQLAGGLGETQYF; CDR3nt: TGTGCCATCTCCGGGAAACCCATAAAGCAACTAGCGGGAGGGCTCGGAGAGACCCAGTACTTC
j_gene: TRBJ2-3; v_gene: TRBV4-1; d_gene: .; len: 14; abundance: once; CDR3aa: CASSPTSVGNTQYF; CDR3nt: TGCGCCAGCAGCCCTACGTCCGTAGGAAATACGCAGTATTTT
j_gene: TRBJ2-2; v_gene: TRBV5-8; d_gene: TRBD2; len: 18; abundance: .; CDR3aa: CASSFVKLAGAYTGELFF; CDR3nt: TGTGCCAGCAGCTTCGTAAAGCTAGCGGGAGCGTACACCGGGGAGCTGTTTTTT
j_gene: TRBJ2-7; v_gene: TRBV19; d_gene: .; len: 16; abundance: few; CDR3aa: CASSITTPISDYEQYF; CDR3nt: TGTGCCAGTAGTATAACGACCCCGATAAGCGACTACGAGCAGTACTTC
j_gene: TRBJ1-2; v_gene: TRBV19; d_gene: TRBD1; len: 12; abundance: .; CDR3aa: CASSHPGQGVTF; CDR3nt: TGTGCCAGTAGTCACCCGGGACAGGGTGTCACCTTC
j_gene: TRBJ2-2; v_gene: TRBV10-3; d_gene: TRBD1; len: 15; abundance: once; CDR3aa: CAISGGQGYTGELFF; CDR3nt: TGTGCCATCAGTGGAGGACAGGGCTACACCGGGGAGCTGTTTTTT
j_gene: TRBJ2-7; v_gene: TRBV5-1; d_gene: .; len: 14; abundance: .; CDR3aa: CASSLGSSSYEQYF; CDR3nt: TGCGCCAGCAGCTTGGGTTCCAGCTCCTACGAGCAGTACTTC
j_gene: TRBJ2-7; v_gene: TRBV7-9; d_gene: .; len: 13; abundance: .; CDR3aa: CASSPNSAYEQYF; CDR3nt: TGTGCCAGCAGCCCAAACTCGGCCTACGAGCAGTACTTC
j_gene: TRBJ2-1; v_gene: TRBV27; d_gene: TRBD1; len: 16; abundance: .; CDR3aa: CASSLASGGAYNEQFF; CDR3nt: TGTGCCAGCAGTTTAGCCTCAGGGGGTGCCTACAATGAGCAGTTCTTC
j_gene: TRBJ2-7; v_gene: TRBV7-3; d_gene: .; len: 15; abundance: .; CDR3aa: CASSLGAGGNYEQYF; CDR3nt: TGTGCCAGCAGCCTGGGGGCCGGGGGAAACTACGAGCAGTACTTC
j_gene: TRBJ1-5; v_gene: TRBV19; d_gene: .; len: 20; abundance: .; CDR3aa: CASTPFLGPDHPGSNQPQHF; CDR3nt: TGTGCCAGTACCCCTTTCCTCGGGCCGGACCATCCCGGTAGCAATCAGCCCCAGCATTTT
j_gene: TRBJ2-5; v_gene: TRBV7-9; d_gene: .; len: 14; abundance: .; CDR3aa: CASSFGSPQETQYF; CDR3nt: TGTGCCAGCAGCTTTGGCAGCCCCCAAGAGACCCAGTACTTC
j_gene: TRBJ1-3; v_gene: TRBV4-1; d_gene: .; len: 14; abundance: few; CDR3aa: CASSPLTPGNTIYF; CDR3nt: TGCGCCAGCAGCCCTTTGACACCAGGAAACACCATATATTTT
j_gene: TRBJ1-6; v_gene: TRBV2; d_gene: .; len: 14; abundance: .; CDR3aa: CASRSTNRNSPLHF; CDR3nt: TGTGCCAGCAGGTCGACCAATCGGAATTCACCCCTCCACTTT
j_gene: TRBJ2-5; v_gene: TRBV6-5; d_gene: TRBD2; len: 13; abundance: .; CDR3aa: CASRGLGEETQYF; CDR3nt: TGTGCCAGCAGGGGACTAGGGGAAGAGACCCAGTACTTC
j_gene: TRBJ2-3; v_gene: TRBV6-2/TRBV6-3; d_gene: TRBD2; len: 18; abundance: once; CDR3aa: CASSLRTSGRTWTDTQYF; CDR3nt: TGTGCCAGCAGTCTTAGGACTAGCGGGAGGACTTGGACAGATACGCAGTATTTT
j_gene: TRBJ2-7; v_gene: TRBV5-8; d_gene: .; len: 15; abundance: .; CDR3aa: CASSLTGAGAYEQYF; CDR3nt: TGTGCCAGCAGCTTGACCGGGGCAGGGGCCTACGAGCAGTACTTC
j_gene: TRBJ2-7; v_gene: TRBV24-1; d_gene: TRBD1; len: 15; abundance: .; CDR3aa: CATFAGTGTIYEQYF; CDR3nt: TGTGCCACGTTTGCCGGGACAGGGACGATCTACGAGCAGTACTTC
j_gene: TRBJ2-1; v_gene: TRBV30; d_gene: TRBD2; len: 19; abundance: .; CDR3aa: CAWSVLRLAGGSSDNEQFF; CDR3nt: TGTGCCTGGAGTGTACTTAGACTAGCGGGAGGTAGTTCGGACAATGAGCAGTTCTTC
j_gene: TRBJ1-3; v_gene: TRBV15; d_gene: .; len: 16; abundance: .; CDR3aa: CATSRDGRETGNTIYF; CDR3nt: TGTGCCACCAGCAGAGATGGGCGGGAAACGGGAAACACCATATATTTT
j_gene: TRBJ2-5; v_gene: TRBV7-9; d_gene: TRBD2; len: 13; abundance: .; CDR3aa: CASSTSGAETQYF; CDR3nt: TGTGCCAGCAGCACTAGCGGGGCAGAGACCCAGTACTTC
j_gene: TRBJ1-1; v_gene: TRBV10-3; d_gene: .; len: 15; abundance: .; CDR3aa: CAISDPGQRNTEAFF; CDR3nt: TGTGCCATCAGTGACCCCGGACAGAGGAACACTGAAGCTTTCTTT
j_gene: TRBJ2-7; v_gene: TRBV11-2; d_gene: .; len: 13; abundance: .; CDR3aa: CASRRTTSYEQYF; CDR3nt: TGTGCCAGCAGACGGACCACCTCCTACGAGCAGTACTTC
j_gene: TRBJ1-2; v_gene: TRBV6-1; d_gene: .; len: 13; abundance: .; CDR3aa: CASSEPGYYGYTF; CDR3nt: TGTGCCAGCAGTGAGCCCGGGTACTATGGCTACACCTTC
j_gene: TRBJ1-2; v_gene: TRBV3-1/TRBV3-2; d_gene: .; len: 14; abundance: .; CDR3aa: CASSPPTRNYGYTF; CDR3nt: TGTGCCAGCAGCCCCCCCACGAGAAACTATGGCTACACCTTC
j_gene: TRBJ2-7; v_gene: TRBV15; d_gene: .; len: 15; abundance: .; CDR3aa: CATSRDDGASYEQYF; CDR3nt: TGTGCCACCAGCAGAGATGACGGGGCCTCCTACGAGCAGTACTTC
j_gene: TRBJ1-2; v_gene: TRBV30; d_gene: .; len: 14; abundance: .; CDR3aa: CAWSVRTEIRGYTF; CDR3nt: TGTGCCTGGAGCGTTAGGACAGAGATTCGTGGCTACACCTTC
j_gene: TRBJ1-3; v_gene: TRBV15; d_gene: .; len: 15; abundance: .; CDR3aa: CATSSQGLMGNTIYF; CDR3nt: TGTGCCACCAGCAGCCAGGGTCTCATGGGAAACACCATATATTTT
j_gene: TRBJ2-2; v_gene: TRBV12-3/TRBV12-4; d_gene: .; len: 13; abundance: once; CDR3aa: CASREGAAGELFF; CDR3nt: TGTGCCAGCCGGGAGGGGGCTGCCGGGGAGCTGTTTTTT
j_gene: TRBJ1-1; v_gene: TRBV29-1; d_gene: .; len: 11; abundance: .; CDR3aa: CSAYLNTEAFF; CDR3nt: TGCAGCGCTTACCTGAACACTGAAGCTTTCTTT
j_gene: TRBJ2-1; v_gene: TRBV18; d_gene: .; len: 14; abundance: .; CDR3aa: CASSPPGGYNEQLF; CDR3nt: TGTGCCAGCTCACCACCGGGCGGCTACAATGAGCAGCTCTTC
j_gene: TRBJ1-1; v_gene: TRBV3-1/TRBV3-2; d_gene: .; len: 12; abundance: few; CDR3aa: CASSLTGTEAFF; CDR3nt: TGTGCCAGCAGCTTAACGGGGACTGAAGCTTTCTTT
j_gene: TRBJ2-1; v_gene: TRBV21-1; d_gene: .; len: 15; abundance: .; CDR3aa: CASSPRDGTYNEQFF; CDR3nt: TGTGCCAGCTCCCCCCGGGACGGTACCTACAATGAGCAGTTCTTC
j_gene: TRBJ1-4; v_gene: TRBV2; d_gene: TRBD1; len: 14; abundance: .; CDR3aa: CASRDRTGNEKLFF; CDR3nt: TGTGCCAGCAGGGACAGGACAGGGAACGAAAAACTGTTTTTT